This T cell receptor beta chain was found in a study of tumour-infiltrating T cells in Burkitt lymphoma. Study-wide background: Productive clonality predicted overall and progression-free survival.

Germline assignment: CDR1 SEHNR and CDR2 FQNEAQ (reference sequence). Trimming cost V 3 bases and J 7 bases; bases outside gene matches: 2. The CDR3 extends over 13 amino acids. TCRdb keeps only in-frame clones here, not all; method: immunoSEQ multiplex PCR. Of about 16,000 clones in the sample, about 80% were seen once. The clonotype was recovered from a human donor with diffuse large B-cell lymphoma. The specimen was tumor tissue. The chain is built from TRBV7-9 and TRBJ2-1, with 8 bases fitting TRBD2. The CDR3 coding sequence is TGTGCCAGCAGCTTTGGCGGGGGGAATGAGCAGTTCTTC. Translated, it gives CASSFGGGNEQFF.